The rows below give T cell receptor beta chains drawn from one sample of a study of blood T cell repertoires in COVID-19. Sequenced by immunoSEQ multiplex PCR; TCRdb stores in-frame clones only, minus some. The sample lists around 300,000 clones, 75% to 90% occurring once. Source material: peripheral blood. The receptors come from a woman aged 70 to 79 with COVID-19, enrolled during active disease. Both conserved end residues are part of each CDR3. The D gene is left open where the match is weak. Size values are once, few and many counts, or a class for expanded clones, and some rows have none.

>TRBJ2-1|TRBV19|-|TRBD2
CASSVGLAGGRNEQFF
TGTGCCAGTAGTGTCGGCCTAGCGGGGGGCCGGAATGAGCAGTTCTTC
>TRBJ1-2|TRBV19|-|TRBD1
CASSTRDRAYYGYTF
TGTGCCAGTAGTACCCGGGACAGAGCTTACTATGGCTACACCTTC
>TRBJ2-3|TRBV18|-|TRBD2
CASSPLAGSTDTQYF
TGTGCCAGCTCACCACTAGCGGGGAGCACAGATACGCAGTATTTT
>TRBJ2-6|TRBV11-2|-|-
CASSQAGTVSGANVLTF
TGTGCCAGCAGCCAAGCGGGTACAGTCTCTGGGGCCAACGTCCTGACTTTC
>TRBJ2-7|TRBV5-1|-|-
CASSPAQSSYEQYF
TGCGCCAGCAGCCCCGCACAGAGCTCCTACGAGCAGTACTTC
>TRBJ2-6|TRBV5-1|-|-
CASSSTGANVLTF
TGCGCCAGCAGCAGCACTGGGGCCAACGTCCTGACTTTC
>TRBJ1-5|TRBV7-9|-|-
CASSLGGDQPQHF
TGTGCCAGCAGCTTAGGAGGAGATCAGCCCCAGCATTTT
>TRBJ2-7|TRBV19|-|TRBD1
CASSILPGPGGNYEQYF
TGTGCCAGTAGTATCCTCCCCGGGCCAGGGGGTAACTACGAGCAGTACTTC
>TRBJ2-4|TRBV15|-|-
CATSREGQGAKNIQYF
TGTGCCACCAGCAGAGAGGGGCAGGGGGCCAAAAACATTCAGTACTTC
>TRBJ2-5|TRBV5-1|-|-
CASSPGGAQGSETQYF
TGCGCCAGCAGCCCGGGAGGGGCACAGGGGTCGGAGACCCAGTACTTC
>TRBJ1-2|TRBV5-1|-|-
CASRPAANGYTF
TGCGCCAGCAGGCCCGCAGCGAATGGCTACACCTTC
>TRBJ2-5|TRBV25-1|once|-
CASSGTKEGETQYF
TGTGCCAGCAGTGGAACCAAAGAGGGAGAGACCCAGTACTTC
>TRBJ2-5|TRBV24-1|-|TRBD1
CATSEGQGRETQYF
TGTGCCACCAGTGAAGGACAGGGCAGGGAGACCCAGTACTTC
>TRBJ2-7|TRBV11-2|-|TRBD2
CASRLAGGSSYEQYF
TGTGCCAGCAGGTTAGCGGGGGGTAGCTCCTACGAGCAGTACTTC
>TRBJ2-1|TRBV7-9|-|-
CASSLNRDGEQFF
TGTGCCAGCAGCTTAAACAGGGACGGTGAGCAGTTCTTC
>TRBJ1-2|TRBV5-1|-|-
CASSYYSDYGYTF
TGCGCCAGCAGCTATTACAGTGACTATGGCTACACCTTC
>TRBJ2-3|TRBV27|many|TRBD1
CASRYRGHSSTDTQYF
TGTGCCAGCAGGTACAGGGGACACTCTAGCACAGATACGCAGTATTTT
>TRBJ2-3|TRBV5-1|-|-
CASRGGFQSTDTQYF
TGCGCCAGCCGAGGGGGTTTTCAGAGCACAGATACGCAGTATTTT
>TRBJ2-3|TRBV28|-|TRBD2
CASSLLSGGARDTQYF
TGTGCCAGCAGTTTATTGTCCGGGGGGGCTAGGGATACGCAGTATTTT
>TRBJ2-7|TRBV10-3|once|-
CAISGEYEQYF
TGTGCCATCAGTGGAGAGTACGAGCAGTACTTC
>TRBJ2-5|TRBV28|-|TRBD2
CASSFTSGGRETQYF
TGTGCCAGCAGTTTCACTAGCGGGGGGAGGGAGACCCAGTACTTC
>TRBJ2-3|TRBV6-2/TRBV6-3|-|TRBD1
CASSYEGASEDTQYF
TGTGCCAGCAGTTACGAGGGGGCCAGCGAAGATACGCAGTATTTT
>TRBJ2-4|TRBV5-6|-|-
CASSSPGHLAKNIQYF
TGTGCCAGCAGCTCTCCGGGACACTTAGCCAAAAACATTCAGTACTTC
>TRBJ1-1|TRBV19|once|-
CASSNPRLGVRTEAFF
TGTGCCAGTAGTAACCCCCGGTTAGGGGTGAGGACTGAAGCTTTCTTT
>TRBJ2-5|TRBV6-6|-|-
CASSYSRETQYF
TGTGCCAGCAGTTACTCGCGGGAGACCCAGTACTTC
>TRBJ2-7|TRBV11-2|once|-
CASSLTQVYEQYF
TGTGCCAGCAGCTTAACACAGGTCTACGAGCAGTACTTC
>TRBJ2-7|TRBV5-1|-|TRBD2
CASSPGLAGGYEQYF
TGCGCCAGCAGCCCGGGACTAGCGGGGGGCTACGAGCAGTACTTC
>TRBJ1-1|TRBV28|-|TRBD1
CASSFSDRAAEAFF
TGTGCCAGCAGCTTCTCGGACAGGGCGGCTGAAGCTTTCTTT
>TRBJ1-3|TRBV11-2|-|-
CASSLGGGWFSGNTIYF
TGTGCCAGCAGCTTAGGAGGTGGTTGGTTCTCTGGAAACACCATATATTTT
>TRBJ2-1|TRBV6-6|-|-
CASSLAGSSYNEQFF
TGTGCCAGCAGTTTGGCGGGGTCCTCCTACAATGAGCAGTTCTTC
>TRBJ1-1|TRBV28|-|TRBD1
CASSLPDRGEAFF
TGTGCCAGCAGTCTCCCGGACAGGGGTGAAGCTTTCTTT
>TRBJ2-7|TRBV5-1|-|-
CASSLVAGGDEQYF
TGCGCCAGCAGCTTGGTAGCTGGGGGCGACGAGCAGTACTTC
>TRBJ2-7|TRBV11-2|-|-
CASSLDPSEQYF
TGTGCCAGCAGCTTAGATCCTTCCGAGCAGTACTTC
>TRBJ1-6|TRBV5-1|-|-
CASSQYNNSPLHF
TGCGCCAGCAGCCAGTATAATAATTCACCCCTCCACTTT
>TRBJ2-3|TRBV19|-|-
CASRDSTDTQYF
TGTGCCAGTAGGGACTCGACGGATACGCAGTATTTT
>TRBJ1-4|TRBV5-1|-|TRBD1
CASSPDPGTGNEKLFF
TGCGCCAGCAGCCCTGACCCCGGGACAGGGAATGAAAAACTGTTTTTT
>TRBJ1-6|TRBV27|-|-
CASSPGYNSPLHF
TGTGCCAGTTCTCCAGGGTATAATTCACCCCTCCACTTT
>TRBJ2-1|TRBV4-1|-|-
CASSQAGDEQFF
TGCGCCAGCAGCCAAGCGGGGGATGAGCAGTTCTTC
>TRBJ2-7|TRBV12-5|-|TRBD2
CASGLLGTTYEQYF
TGTGCTAGTGGTTTGCTCGGGACTACCTACGAGCAGTACTTC
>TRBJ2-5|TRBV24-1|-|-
CATSGTVQETQYF
TGTGCCACCAGTGGGACAGTCCAAGAGACCCAGTACTTC
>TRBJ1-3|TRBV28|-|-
CASSSIGREGPVGGNTIYF
TGTGCCAGCAGTTCCATTGGTAGGGAGGGCCCCGTTGGGGGAAACACCATATATTTT
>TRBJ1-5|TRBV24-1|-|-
CATAEGNQPQHF
TGTGCCACCGCTGAGGGAAACCAGCCCCAGCATTTT
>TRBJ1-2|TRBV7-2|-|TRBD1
CASSADRDNGYTF
TGTGCCAGCAGCGCCGACAGGGATAATGGCTACACCTTC
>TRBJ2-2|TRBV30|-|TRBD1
CAWNRGRTGELFF
TGTGCCTGGAACAGGGGTCGAACCGGGGAGCTGTTTTTT
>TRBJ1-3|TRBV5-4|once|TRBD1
CASSRGQGAGGNTIYF
TGTGCCAGCAGCCGGGGACAGGGGGCAGGTGGAAACACCATATATTTT
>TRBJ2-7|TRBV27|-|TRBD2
CASSMTPAGSSYEQYF
TGTGCCAGCAGCATGACCCCAGCGGGGAGCTCCTACGAGCAGTACTTC
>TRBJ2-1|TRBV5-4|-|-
CASSGGAGAQARDNEQFF
TGTGCCAGCAGCGGGGGGGCGGGGGCGCAAGCTAGGGATAATGAGCAGTTCTTC
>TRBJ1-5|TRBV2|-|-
CASRPERQHQPQHF
TGTGCCAGCAGGCCGGAGAGGCAGCATCAGCCCCAGCATTTT
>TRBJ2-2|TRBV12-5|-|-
CASGPGRDHLYTGELFF
TGTGCTAGTGGCCCCGGGAGAGACCACCTCTACACCGGGGAGCTGTTTTTT
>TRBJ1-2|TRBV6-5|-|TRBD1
CASSTPKDRGYGYTF
TGTGCCAGCAGTACGCCCAAAGACAGGGGGTATGGCTACACCTTC
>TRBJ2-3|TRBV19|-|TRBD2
CASSVMTSIDTQYF
TGTGCCAGTAGCGTCATGACTAGCATAGATACGCAGTATTTT
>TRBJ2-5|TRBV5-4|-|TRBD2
CASSATSGGAGTQYF
TGTGCCAGCAGCGCGACTAGCGGGGGGGCCGGGACCCAGTACTTC
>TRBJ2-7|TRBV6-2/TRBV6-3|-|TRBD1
CASTPGQVYEQYF
TGTGCCAGCACCCCGGGACAGGTCTACGAGCAGTACTTC
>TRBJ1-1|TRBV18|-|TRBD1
CASSPYSGQDEAFF
TGTGCCAGCTCACCTTACTCTGGACAGGATGAAGCTTTCTTT
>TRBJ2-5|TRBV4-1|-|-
CASSQLPPGVRETQYF
TGCGCCAGCAGCCAACTCCCCCCGGGGGTCCGGGAGACCCAGTACTTC
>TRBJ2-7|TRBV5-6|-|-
CASSLGGSEQYF
TGTGCCAGCAGCTTGGGAGGTTCCGAGCAGTACTTC